This T cell receptor (beta chain) was recorded in a study of regulatory T cells in long-lasting Graves disease. For TCR beta, libraries came from iRepertoire HTBI primers and Arm-PCR of CDR3 regions. TCRdb analysed the multiplex PCR reads with MiXCR anew, one entry per CDR3 protein. Found here are some 410,000 distinct CDR3 sequences, roughly 15% of them singletons; the top ten hold over 8.5%. Study results and limitations: TCR diversity was lower in persistent Graves' patients (versus newly diagnosed ones).

As to time point: newly diagnosed GD, antithyroid drugs for less than 3 months. The TCR library used RNA extracted from PBMCs. Graves' disease diagnosis relied on American Thyroid Association guidelines. This clonotype was found many times. The antigen remains unidentified. V lost 6 bases and J lost 1, with 19 bases in between. Germline CDR1 is MNHNS and CDR2 is SASEGT. This CDR3 comprises 17 residues. The same data also went into a second study, on T cells in Graves' hyperthyroidism and ophthalmopathy. That work contributes: The study left out patients who had uncontrolled infection, other autoimmune disease, pregnancy or lactation. In validation, the model predicted ophthalmopathy. These predictions came a median about 6.8 months before onset.

The chain links TRBV6-1 to TRBJ1-5, with D possibly TRBD1 on 5 matching bases. This clonotype was sampled from a woman aged 25 to 39 with Graves disease. The specimen comprised peripheral blood mononuclear cells (PBMCs), sampled at new diagnosis, from a patient treated with antithyroid drugs. CDR3: CASRSTIGTPSNQPQHF. CDR3 sequence (DNA): TGTGCCAGCAGAAGTACTATTGGGACTCCCAGCAATCAGCCCCAGCATTTT.